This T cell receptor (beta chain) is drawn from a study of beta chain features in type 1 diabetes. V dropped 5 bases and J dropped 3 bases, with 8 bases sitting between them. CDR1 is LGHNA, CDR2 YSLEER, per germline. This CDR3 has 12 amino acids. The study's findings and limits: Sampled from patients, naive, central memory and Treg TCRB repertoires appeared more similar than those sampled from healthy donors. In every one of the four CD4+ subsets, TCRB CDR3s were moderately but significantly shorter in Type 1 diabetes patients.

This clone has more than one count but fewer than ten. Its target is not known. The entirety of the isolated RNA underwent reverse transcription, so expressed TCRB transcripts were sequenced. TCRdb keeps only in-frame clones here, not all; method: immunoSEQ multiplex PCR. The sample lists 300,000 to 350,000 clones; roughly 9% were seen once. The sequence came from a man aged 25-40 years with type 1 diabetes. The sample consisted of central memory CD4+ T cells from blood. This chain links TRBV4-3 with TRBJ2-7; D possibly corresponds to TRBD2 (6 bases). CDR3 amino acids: CASSYGGYEQYF. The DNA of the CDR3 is TGCGCCAGCAGCTACGGGGGCTACGAGCAGTACTTC.